This entry describes one TCR beta chain. Original processing methods: Estimates of nucleated cell counts were drawn from the amplification of reference gene primers. Assay: immunoSEQ multiplex PCR; the TCRdb copy retains only in-frame clones and omits some. The DNA was the basis for D and trimming; V, J and clone size are from that table. Among about 160,000 clones listed, 85% were seen once. Germline-derived CDR1 and CDR2 are KGHDR and SFDVKD. This CDR3 has 16 amino acids. V was shortened by 0 bases and J by 4 bases, with 12 bases between the two germline ends. This entry comes from a study of blood T cell repertoires in COVID-19. Study in general: Italy, Spain and the United States were the sources of the convalescent and acute COVID-19 samples. Nucleic acid was either cDNA or gDNA, and it came from T cells, B-cell-depleted T cells, or PBMCs.

The chain is built from TRBV24-1 and TRBJ2-1; D perhaps matches TRBD2 (7 bases). The material sequenced was peripheral blood. This sequence was found in a human donor with acute or convalescent COVID-19. The donor label of this sample is uncertain. The CDR3 DNA reads TGTGCCACCAGTGATTTGAGAGGGGGGGCTTACAATGAGCAGTTCTTC. It codes for CATSDLRGGAYNEQFF.